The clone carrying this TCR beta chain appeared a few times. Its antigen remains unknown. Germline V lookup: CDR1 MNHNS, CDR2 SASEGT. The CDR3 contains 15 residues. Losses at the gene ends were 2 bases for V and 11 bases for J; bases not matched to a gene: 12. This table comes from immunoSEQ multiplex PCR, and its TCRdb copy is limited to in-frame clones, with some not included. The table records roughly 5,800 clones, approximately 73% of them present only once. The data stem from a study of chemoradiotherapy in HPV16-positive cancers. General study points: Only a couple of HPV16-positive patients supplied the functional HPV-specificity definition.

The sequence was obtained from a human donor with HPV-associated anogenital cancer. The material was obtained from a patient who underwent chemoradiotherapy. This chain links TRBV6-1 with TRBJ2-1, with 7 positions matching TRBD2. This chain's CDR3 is CASSESGGIGPQQFF. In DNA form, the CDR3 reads TGTGCCAGCAGTGAATCGGGAGGTATCGGCCCACAGCAGTTCTTC.